The T cell receptor (beta chain) under discussion was sequenced for a study of blood T cell repertoires in COVID-19. Study-wide background: In each case, the material was cDNA or gDNA derived from T cells, B-cell-depleted T cells, or PBMCs.

TCRdb's table, derived via immunoSEQ multiplex PCR, lists solely in-frame clones and lacks some. The sample includes roughly 150,000 clones, 80% of them seen just once. This clone was detected once. The germline gives CDR1 SGHDT, CDR2 YYEEEE. V shed 0 bases, J shed 6 bases, and the junction held 13 bases outside the gene matches. This CDR3 contains 17 residues. The receptor was isolated from a man between 35 and 55 years old who had recovered from COVID-19. The source material was PBMCs or T cells enriched from blood (not recorded which). This rearrangement joins TRBV5-6 to TRBJ2-3; TRBD2 matches at 7 bases. DNA for the CDR3: TGTGCCAGCAGCTTGGGGGCTAGCGGAAACCCGGCGGATACGCAGTATTTT. Translating gives CASSLGASGNPADTQYF.